The source of this TCR beta chain is a study of blood T cell repertoires in COVID-19. Study-level information: Samples representing acute and convalescent COVID-19 were sourced from the United States, Italy and Spain. T cells, B-cell-depleted T cells, or PBMCs supplied cDNA or gDNA.

Trimming removed 3 bases from V and 5 bases from J, with 12 bases in between. Per the germline V gene, CDR1 is SGHAT and CDR2 is FQNNGV. The CDR3 runs to 14 residues. Methods used by the authors: Estimation of nucleated cell counts was performed using reference gene primer amplification. Data came from immunoSEQ multiplex PCR; TCRdb stores just in-frame clones and leaves some out. The DNA was the basis for D and trimming; V, J and clone size are from that table. This table holds roughly 260,000 clones, 88% found once. Sequenced input: peripheral blood. The source is a man between 60 and 75 years old who had recovered from COVID-19. The rearrangement uses TRBV11-2 and TRBJ2-3; tentatively, D is TRBD2 (7 bases). The CDR3 nucleotides are TGTGCCAGCAGCTTGGGGGGGCCAGGAGATACGCAGTATTTT. It yields the protein CASSLGGPGDTQYF.